A single sample gave rise to the 6 T cell receptor beta chains below, sequenced in a study of control samples from healthy donors and cancer patients. This table comes from immunoSEQ multiplex PCR, and its TCRdb copy is limited to in-frame clones, with some not included. This table holds about 110,000 clones, 80% to 95% found once. The sequenced sample was blood. These TCRs come from a woman in her late teens or twenties in good health.

J is TRBJ2-1 and V is TRBV9; a weak D match, TRBD2 (7 bases). The CDR3 consists of 15 residues. Per germline, CDR1 SGDLS and CDR2 YYNGEE. Trimming removed 6 bases at V and 3 bases at J, with 16 bases between. Here the CDR3 reads CASTRGAGVYNEQFF. The CDR3, as DNA: TGTGCCAGCACCCGGGGGGCAGGGGTCTACAATGAGCAGTTCTTC.

The rearrangement links TRBV27 to TRBJ2-6, with D perhaps matching TRBD2 (5 bases). CDR3 length equals 17 residues. The germline gives CDR1 MNHEY, CDR2 SMNVEV (reference sequence). Trimming took 6 bases from V and 0 from J, leaving 15 bases between them. The CDR3 loop reads CASRRDGGDSGANVLTF. The CDR3 DNA sequence: TGTGCCAGCAGGCGCGACGGAGGCGACTCTGGGGCCAACGTCCTGACTTTC.

This sequence joins TRBV29-1 and TRBJ1-1; D is undetermined. Germline V lookup: CDR1 SQVTM, CDR2 ANQGSEA. The CDR3 covers 13 residues. V lost 6 bases to trimming and J lost 1 base, with 12 bases between them. Here the CDR3 reads CSVVTDWNTEAFF. Here the CDR3 DNA reads TGCAGCGTCGTGACGGATTGGAACACTGAAGCTTTCTTT.

The chain is built from TRBV18 and TRBJ2-5, with D unclear. Trimming left V 6 bases short and J 0 bases short, with 11 bases between. Per germline, CDR1 KGHSH and CDR2 LQKENI. The CDR3 totals 14 residues. CDR3 DNA sequence: TGTGCCAGCTCTTGGGATTTGTACCAAGAGACCCAGTACTTC. Residues: CASSWDLYQETQYF.

This clone was found once. The chain couples TRBV29-1 to TRBJ2-2, with D perhaps being TRBD1 or TRBD2 (5 bases each). The CDR3 is 15 residues long. Per germline, CDR1 SQVTM and CDR2 ANQGSEA. The ends were cut back, 4 bases at V and 1 base at J, with 13 bases in the middle. CDR3 bases: TGCAGCGTTGGATTAGGGACGGAGAACACCGGGGAGCTGTTTTTT. The encoded protein is CSVGLGTENTGELFF.

The rearrangement uses TRBV7-9 and TRBJ1-2; 7 nucleotides align to TRBD1. The CDR3 contains 19 residues. CDR1 is SEHNR and CDR2 is FQNEAQ in the germline V gene (reference sequence). After removal of 0 bases from V and 0 bases from J, the junction contained 13 bases not matched to a gene. CDR3 bases: TGTGCCAGCAGCTTAGCGATATATGTCACCCAGGGGGCTAACTATGGCTACACCTTC. Translating it yields CASSLAIYVTQGANYGYTF.